The next 26 T cell receptor beta chains were all read from a single sample in a study of neurological immune-mediated disorders. Time point denoted: longitudinal time-point 2. TCRdb re-called the 5' RACE reads with MiXCR, one entry per CDR3 protein. This sample has some 48,000 distinct CDR3 sequences, with roughly 14% found just once. The specimen was PBMCs. Receptor source: a male donor with HTLV-1-associated myelopathy (HAM/TSP).

This clonotype came up many times. The V and J genes are TRBV6-5 and TRBJ2-7; D possibly uses TRBD1 or TRBD2 (6 bases each). V shed 6 bases and J shed 1 base, with 10 bases lying between them. The CDR3 sequence is 13 residues long. CDR1 MNHEY and CDR2 SVGAGI come from the germline V gene. CDR3 loop: CASRKGGSYEQYF. The CDR3, as DNA: TGTGCCAGCAGGAAGGGGGGTTCCTACGAGCAGTACTTC.

This clonotype was seen repeatedly, ten times or more. The chain couples TRBV5-1 to TRBJ1-3; TRBD1 is a possible D gene (6 bases). This CDR3 is 17 amino acids long. The germline CDR1 and CDR2 sequences are SGHRS and YFSETQ. V was clipped by 0 bases and J by 0 bases, with 13 bases between them. CDR3 DNA: TGCGCCAGCAGCTTGGGGACAGCTAGCAACTCTGGAAACACCATATATTTT. Protein: CASSLGTASNSGNTIYF.

This clonotype was counted ten times or more. The chain recombines TRBV20-1 with TRBJ1-6, with a possible D match to TRBD1 (6 bases). V was pared by 1 base and J by 5 bases, with 9 bases between. Germline V lookup: CDR1 DFQATT, CDR2 SNEGSKA (reference sequence). The CDR3 is 14 residues long. CDR3 loop: CSARGTVDNSPLHF. The CDR3 DNA sequence: TGCAGTGCTAGAGGGACAGTTGATAATTCACCCCTCCACTTT.

This clonotype was recorded many times. The rearrangement joins TRBV20-1 to TRBJ2-5; D is uncertain. The CDR3 contains 10 residues. V was cut by 2 bases and J by 4 bases, with 2 bases left in between. Looked up from germline, CDR1 is DFQATT and CDR2 is SNEGSKA (reference sequence). Written as DNA, the CDR3 is TGCAGTGCTAGAACAGAGACCCAGTACTTC. This sequence encodes CSARTETQYF.

There are many counts of this clonotype. The chain has TRBV20-1 and TRBJ2-7; D tentatively fits TRBD1 or TRBD2 (5 bases each). Germline values: CDR1 DFQATT, CDR2 SNEGSKA (reference sequence). V was clipped by 4 bases and J by 7 bases, with 20 bases between them. The CDR3 is made up of 14 amino acids. CDR3 sequence reads: CSATHSGGPGEQYF. The CDR3 nucleotides are TGCAGTGCTACCCATAGTGGGGGTCCCGGGGAGCAGTACTTC.

This clonotype was seen repeatedly, ten times or more. This chain links TRBV18 with TRBJ2-5; D may be TRBD2 (7 bases). This CDR3 is 16 amino acids long. Trimming shortened V by 2 bases and J by 4 bases, and 17 bases separated the two germline ends. Per germline, CDR1 KGHSH and CDR2 LQKENI. CDR3 loop: CASSPLAGALGETQYF. CDR3 DNA: TGTGCCAGCTCACCATTGGCGGGGGCATTGGGAGAGACCCAGTACTTC.

This chain links TRBV5-1 with TRBJ1-1; TRBD1 might be the D (5 bases). V was shortened by 5 bases and J by 0 bases, with 17 bases between the two germline ends. The length of the CDR3 is 16 residues. Germline lookup yields CDR1 SGHRS and CDR2 YFSETQ. CDR3 sequence: CASSEGQFRMNTEAFF. DNA for the CDR3: TGCGCCAGCAGTGAGGGGCAGTTTCGGATGAACACTGAAGCTTTCTTT.

This chain joins TRBV20-1 and TRBJ2-3; a weak D match, TRBD1 (5 bases). The germline V and J ends were trimmed by 6 bases and 1 base, with 14 bases remaining between them. Germline V gene data show CDR1 as DFQATT and CDR2 as SNEGSKA (reference sequence). This CDR3 contains 14 residues. For the CDR3, the DNA is TGCAGTGCAACTTGGGGCACTGGCACAGATACGCAGTATTTT. Residues: CSATWGTGTDTQYF.

This clonotype appeared many times. The J gene is TRBJ1-5, the V gene TRBV27; tentative D call: TRBD1 (6 bases). Trimming shortened V by 6 bases and J by 4 bases, and 10 bases separated the two germline ends. Germline-derived CDR1 and CDR2 are MNHEY and SMNVEV (reference sequence). This CDR3 has 13 amino acids. CDR3 loop: CASSGDRNQPQHF. The DNA of the CDR3 is TGTGCCAGCAGCGGCGACAGGAATCAGCCCCAGCATTTT.

This clonotype was seen more than once but under ten times. V gene TRBV7-8 combines with J gene TRBJ2-1; TRBD2 agrees at 7 bases. This CDR3 spans 14 amino acids. Germline V gives CDR1 SGHVS, CDR2 FQNEAQ. Trimming removed 5 bases from V and 8 bases from J; junction bases left unmatched: 9. CDR3 nucleotide sequence: TGTGCCAGCAGCGACTGGACTAGGCGCGATGAGCAGTTCTTC. This sequence encodes CASSDWTRRDEQFF.

The V gene is TRBV6-5, the J gene TRBJ1-1; D ambiguous. The CDR3 is 14 residues long. Germline lookup yields CDR1 MNHEY and CDR2 SVGAGI. Trimming cost V 5 bases and J 2 bases, with 12 bases left between them. The CDR3 nucleotides are TGTGCCAGCAGTCCCCGAGTTGTCAACACTGAAGCTTTCTTT. This sequence encodes CASSPRVVNTEAFF.

As regards this clonotype: One junction end disagrees with the germline gene, perhaps due to a read error. The gene calls are TRBV20-1 and TRBJ1-1; 11 positions match TRBD1. This CDR3 is built from 13 residues. Germline V lookup: CDR1 DFQATT, CDR2 SNEGSKA (reference sequence). CDR3 in amino acids: CRARDRGNSEAFF. CDR3 in DNA: TGCAGGGCCAGGGACAGGGGGAACTCTGAAGCTTTCTTT.

Only a few counts were recorded for this clonotype. V is TRBV4-1 and J is TRBJ2-3, with D unclear. CDR3 size: 14 residues. V gave up 4 bases and J gave up 2 bases, with 10 bases separating them. Germline values: CDR1 MGHRA, CDR2 YSYEKL. The CDR3 region has the DNA TGCGCCAGCAGCCGCAGCCCAAACACAGATACGCAGTATTTT. Translated: CASSRSPNTDTQYF.

This clonotype was observed many times. J is TRBJ2-7 and V is TRBV6-2 or TRBV6-3, with 7 bases lining up with TRBD1. V gave up 7 bases and J gave up 1 base; unmatched junction bases: 4. The CDR3 runs 13 residues. CDR1 MNHEY and CDR2 SVGEGT come from the germline V gene. The CDR3 protein is CASMGQNSYEQYF. CDR3 coding DNA: TGTGCCAGCATGGGACAGAATTCCTACGAGCAGTACTTC.

In its sample, this clonotype was seen many times. The chain is built from TRBV4-3 and TRBJ1-2; tentatively, D is TRBD1 (5 bases). The CDR3 has 14 amino acids. From germline, CDR1 is LGHNA and CDR2 YSLEER. V was trimmed by 4 bases and J by 7 bases, leaving 16 bases between them. The CDR3 sequence: CASSLAAGLGGYTF. The CDR3, as DNA: TGCGCCAGCAGCCTTGCAGCGGGGCTAGGTGGCTACACCTTC.

This clonotype was observed at least ten times. The genes are TRBV6-4 and TRBJ2-1; 11 bases agree with TRBD2. The CDR3 runs to 15 residues. With V trimmed by 0 bases and J by 6 bases, 1 base remained unmatched. Germline V gene lookup returns CDR1 MRHNA and CDR2 SNTAGT. The CDR3 is CASSDSSGGANEQFF. The CDR3 DNA follows: TGTGCCAGCAGTGACTCTAGCGGGGGGGCCAATGAGCAGTTCTTC.

This clonotype was seen many times. The chain joins TRBV20-1 to TRBJ1-1; no firm D call. This CDR3 region has 11 residues. Germline CDR1 DFQATT, CDR2 SNEGSKA (reference sequence). The V end was cut by 6 bases, the J end by 1 base, with 6 bases between. In nucleotides, the CDR3 is TGCAGTGCCCTACAGAACACTGAAGCTTTCTTT. Protein product: CSALQNTEAFF.

The DNA of the CDR3 is TGCAGTGCTAGAGATAGGGGGACAGGACTACCTGGAGCTTTCTTT. Translation: CSARDRGTGLPGAFF. The rearrangement uses TRBV20-1 and TRBJ1-1; 8 bases line up with TRBD1. Germline CDR1 is DFQATT and CDR2 is SNEGSKA (reference sequence). V was clipped by 0 bases and J by 10 bases; unmatched bases: 13. The CDR3 is 15 amino acids.

The table lists this clonotype with many counts. The gene calls are TRBV5-1 and TRBJ2-7, with 10 positions matching TRBD1. After removal of 4 bases from V and 5 bases from J, the junction contained 6 bases not matched to a gene. This CDR3 is 14 amino acids long. The germline V gene has CDR1 SGHRS and CDR2 YFSETQ. The CDR3 DNA reads as TGCGCCAGCAGCCGGGACAGGGGAGGAGACGAGCAGTACTTC. This gives the protein CASSRDRGGDEQYF.

This clonotype was seen repeatedly, ten times or more. CDR3 protein: CASSPARGGRTDTQYF. DNA for the CDR3: TGTGCCAGCAGCCCTGCCCGCGGGGGGCGCACAGATACGCAGTATTTT. The chain links TRBV7-8 to TRBJ2-3, with 8 bases that match TRBD2. The V and J ends lost 5 bases and 1 base, in that order; junction bases with no gene match: 8. CDR1 is SGHVS and CDR2 is FQNEAQ in the germline V gene. The CDR3 spans 16 residues.

Sample share makes this clonotype medium-sized. The rearrangement joins TRBV6-5 to TRBJ1-2, with no clear D. Trimming removed 0 bases from V and 6 bases from J, with 11 bases in between. There are 14 residues in the CDR3. CDR1 is MNHEY and CDR2 is SVGAGI in the germline V gene. CDR3 amino acids: CASSYSGSGDGYTF. The CDR3 DNA reads TGTGCCAGCAGTTACTCAGGTTCCGGGGATGGCTACACCTTC.

The chain joins TRBV5-6 to TRBJ1-2, with D possibly TRBD1 on 5 matching bases. The CDR3 runs 17 residues. The germline V and J ends were trimmed by 8 bases and 8 bases, with 31 bases remaining between them. The germline gives CDR1 SGHDT, CDR2 YYEEEE. The CDR3 protein is CASSEEGRTQGGRGYTF. The CDR3 DNA reads TGTGCCAGTTCAGAGGAAGGGCGGACGCAGGGTGGCAGGGGCTACACCTTC.

The chain is built from TRBV25-1 and TRBJ2-1; 7 bases map to TRBD1. CDR1 MGHDK and CDR2 SYGVNS come from the germline V gene. The length of the CDR3 is 11 residues. V was clipped by 5 bases and J by 8 bases; unmatched bases: 0. The CDR3 coding sequence is TGTGCCAGCAGTCAGGGGGATGAGCAGTTCTTC. Translation: CASSQGDEQFF.

Ten or more counts support this clonotype. The chain employs TRBV20-1 and TRBJ2-7; D is possibly TRBD2 (6 bases). CDR1 DFQATT and CDR2 SNEGSKA come from the germline V gene (reference sequence). V was shortened by 7 bases and J by 7 bases, with 14 bases between the two germline ends. CDR3 length equals 11 residues. CDR3 loop: CSGRLGREQYF. In DNA, the CDR3 is TGCAGTGGAAGACTAGGCCGAGAGCAGTACTTC.

This clonotype was picked up many times. The chain joins TRBV18 to TRBJ2-2; 9 positions match TRBD1. This CDR3 has 16 residues. Germline lookup yields CDR1 KGHSH and CDR2 LQKENI. J lost 3 bases, V lost 3 bases, and 5 bases had no gene match. This CDR3 is CASSPRQGEHTGELFF. CDR3 DNA sequence: TGTGCCAGCTCACCTCGACAGGGGGAGCACACCGGGGAGCTGTTTTTT.

At least ten counts were recorded for this clonotype. V is TRBV5-6 and J is TRBJ2-1; D is unclear. Trimming stripped 0 bases from V and 0 bases from J, with 7 bases between. The CDR3 extends over 15 amino acids. Germline V lookup: CDR1 SGHDT, CDR2 YYEEEE. The CDR3 reads CASSLAPSSYNEQFF. The CDR3 DNA is TGTGCCAGCAGCTTGGCCCCAAGCTCCTACAATGAGCAGTTCTTC.